Listed below are T cell receptor beta chains from one sample, sequenced in a study of T cell responses to AZD1222 COVID-19 vaccine. TCRdb's table, derived via immunoSEQ multiplex PCR, lists solely in-frame clones and lacks some. Seen here are around 190,000 clones, just over 85% observed once, and the top ten hold roughly 0.49%. Sequencing was performed on peripheral blood, taken on day 0 of AZD1222 vaccination. Receptors were obtained from an adult in good health. The CDR3 runs from the conserved cysteine through the conserved F or W. The D gene is left open where the match is weak. Some rows mark clone size as missing; the rest say once, few, many or name a class of expanded clone.

>.|TRBJ1-2|19|once|TRBV1
CTSSQDKRGAIQVNYGYTF
TGCACCAGCAGCCAAGATAAACGGGGGGCCATCCAAGTTAACTATGGCTACACCTTC
>.|TRBJ2-2|16|.|TRBV5-5
CASSLLGGRGTGELFF
TGTGCCAGCAGCTTGCTCGGGGGCCGGGGCACCGGGGAGCTGTTTTTT
>.|TRBJ2-7|12|once|TRBV30
CALSLLIGEQYF
TGTGCCTTGTCTCTCTTGATTGGTGAGCAGTACTTC
>.|TRBJ1-4|16|.|TRBV3-1/TRBV3-2
CASSQVGGLTNEKLFF
TGTGCCAGCAGCCAAGTGGGGGGGCTTACTAATGAAAAACTGTTTTTT
>.|TRBJ1-5|13|.|TRBV27
CASSFGGNQPQHF
TGTGCCAGCAGTTTTGGCGGGAATCAGCCCCAGCATTTT
>TRBD1|TRBJ2-2|14|.|TRBV11-3
CASSPGTVTGELFF
TGTGCCAGCAGCCCCGGGACAGTGACCGGGGAGCTGTTTTTT
>.|TRBJ2-3|14|few|TRBV18
CASTGLSSTDTQYF
TGTGCCAGCACGGGACTGTCTAGCACAGATACGCAGTATTTT
>.|TRBJ1-1|15|few|TRBV18
CASSRDRIRDTEAFF
TGTGCCAGCTCGCGCGACAGGATTAGGGACACTGAAGCTTTCTTT
>.|TRBJ1-2|13|.|TRBV28
CASSLMLNYGYTF
TGTGCCAGCAGTTTAATGTTGAACTATGGCTACACCTTC
>.|TRBJ1-1|15|.|TRBV7-6
CASSLAKGANTEAFF
TGTGCCAGCAGCTTAGCTAAGGGAGCTAACACTGAAGCTTTCTTT
>.|TRBJ2-1|15|.|TRBV6-5
CASSPVGGSYNEQFF
TGTGCCAGCAGCCCCGTGGGGGGCTCCTACAATGAGCAGTTCTTC
>TRBD1|TRBJ1-1|15|.|TRBV19
CASGGQGAWNTEAFF
TGTGCCAGTGGCGGGCAGGGGGCCTGGAACACTGAAGCTTTCTTT
>.|TRBJ1-1|14|.|TRBV5-6
CASSLEARYTEAFF
TGTGCCAGCAGCTTGGAGGCGAGATACACTGAAGCTTTCTTT
>.|TRBJ1-3|16|few|TRBV5-1
CASSPQGSGAGNTIYF
TGCGCCAGCAGCCCCCAGGGGTCAGGGGCTGGAAACACCATATATTTT
>.|TRBJ1-5|11|.|TRBV28
CASSFMAAQHF
TGTGCCAGCAGTTTCATGGCAGCCCAGCATTTT
>TRBD1|TRBJ2-1|15|.|TRBV9
CASSVRDRVYNEQFF
TGTGCCAGCAGCGTTCGGGACAGGGTGTACAATGAGCAGTTCTTC
>.|TRBJ2-3|15|.|TRBV6-5
CASSYRAARADTQYF
TGTGCCAGCAGTTACAGAGCGGCCCGCGCAGATACGCAGTATTTT
>.|TRBJ1-1|13|.|TRBV12-3/TRBV12-4
CASTLLESTEAFF
TGTGCCAGCACCCTGTTGGAATCGACTGAAGCTTTCTTT
>TRBD2|TRBJ2-1|18|.|TRBV7-2
CASSLAYGGTSGGNEQFF
TGTGCCAGCAGCTTAGCTTATGGCGGGACTAGCGGCGGGAATGAGCAGTTCTTC
>TRBD1|TRBJ2-1|18|.|TRBV25-1
CASSGSFFHRGREREQFF
TGTGCCAGCAGTGGATCGTTTTTTCACAGGGGCCGCGAAAGGGAGCAGTTCTTC
>TRBD1|TRBJ2-1|16|.|TRBV28
CASSPGTALGYNEQFF
TGTGCCAGCAGTCCAGGGACAGCCTTGGGCTACAATGAGCAGTTCTTC
>.|TRBJ2-7|11|.|TRBV20-1
CSASRGNEQYF
TGCAGTGCTAGTAGGGGGAACGAGCAGTACTTC
>.|TRBJ2-1|16|.|TRBV13
CASSPPGGRRYNEQFF
TGTGCCAGCAGCCCCCCTGGTGGGAGGCGATACAATGAGCAGTTCTTC
>.|TRBJ1-1|14|.|TRBV5-5
CASSFGGDRTEAFF
TGTGCCAGCAGCTTCGGGGGGGATAGGACTGAAGCTTTCTTT
>.|TRBJ2-3|11|.|TRBV27
CASSFEGAQYF
TGTGCCAGCAGTTTTGAGGGAGCGCAGTATTTT
>.|TRBJ1-1|13|.|TRBV6-5
CASTPQTNTEAFF
TGTGCCAGCACGCCGCAGACGAACACTGAAGCTTTCTTT
>.|TRBJ2-7|14|.|TRBV7-8
CASSPGRFTYEQYF
TGTGCCAGCAGCCCAGGACGTTTCACCTACGAGCAGTACTTC
>TRBD1|TRBJ2-2|15|.|TRBV5-1
CASSFQGANTGELFF
TGCGCCAGCAGCTTCCAGGGGGCGAACACCGGGGAGCTGTTTTTT
>.|TRBJ1-5|14|.|TRBV11-2
CASSLLAPEQPQHF
TGTGCCAGCAGCTTATTAGCACCCGAACAGCCCCAGCATTTT
>.|TRBJ1-5|16|.|TRBV7-8
CASSTPTGYSNQPQHF
TGTGCCAGCAGCACGCCTACAGGGTATAGCAATCAGCCCCAGCATTTT
>.|TRBJ1-1|14|.|TRBV19
CASSYGRGSTEAFF
TGTGCCAGTAGTTACGGGCGGGGGAGCACTGAAGCTTTCTTT
>.|TRBJ1-5|15|.|TRBV27
CARDGGSGNNQPQHF
TGTGCCAGAGACGGGGGGTCGGGGAACAATCAGCCCCAGCATTTT
>TRBD2|TRBJ2-3|13|.|TRBV30
CAWTSGASDTQYF
TGTGCCTGGACTAGCGGGGCATCAGATACGCAGTATTTT
>.|TRBJ2-7|13|.|TRBV7-8
CASSRTPDYEQYF
TGTGCCAGCAGCCGCACCCCTGACTACGAGCAGTACTTC
>.|TRBJ2-5|15|.|TRBV14
CASSQGLSVQETQYF
TGTGCCAGCAGCCAAGGCCTATCCGTCCAAGAGACCCAGTACTTC
>TRBD1|TRBJ1-4|15|.|TRBV7-9
CASSLAAGGSEKLFF
TGTGCCAGCAGCTTAGCGGCAGGGGGTAGCGAAAAACTGTTTTTT
>.|TRBJ1-2|15|few|TRBV15
CATSRERVTDYGYTF
TGTGCCACCAGCAGAGAAAGGGTAACGGACTATGGCTACACCTTC
>TRBD1|TRBJ2-2|16|.|TRBV5-1
CASSLETGVGTGELFF
TGCGCCAGCAGCCTAGAGACAGGGGTCGGTACCGGGGAGCTGTTTTTT
>.|TRBJ2-7|15|.|TRBV19
CASSLKGQGSYEQYF
TGTGCCAGTAGTCTTAAGGGGCAGGGAAGCTACGAGCAGTACTTC
>TRBD1|TRBJ2-7|16|.|TRBV30
CAWSVYQPGQGGEQYF
TGTGCCTGGAGTGTATACCAACCGGGACAGGGGGGGGAGCAGTACTTC
>.|TRBJ2-7|14|.|TRBV28
CASTFFDQSYEQYF
TGTGCCAGCACCTTTTTCGATCAGTCCTACGAGCAGTACTTC
>TRBD1|TRBJ1-2|19|.|TRBV3-1/TRBV3-2
CASSQDIVDRASLGYGYTF
TGTGCCAGCAGCCAAGATATCGTCGACAGGGCAAGTCTCGGCTATGGCTACACCTTC
>.|TRBJ2-3|14|.|TRBV21-1
CATASGGATDTQYF
TGTGCCACCGCGTCCGGAGGGGCCACAGATACGCAGTATTTT
>.|TRBJ1-5|14|.|TRBV5-5
CASSTGAHGQPQHF
TGTGCCAGCTCTACGGGGGCGCACGGTCAGCCCCAGCATTTT
>TRBD1|TRBJ1-1|13|.|TRBV2
CAGGPGQGTEAFF
TGTGCCGGGGGACCGGGACAGGGGACTGAAGCTTTCTTT
>.|TRBJ2-7|13|.|TRBV6-5
CASSYPGGYEQYF
TGTGCCAGCAGTTACCCTGGGGGCTACGAGCAGTACTTC
>TRBD1|TRBJ1-6|15|.|TRBV7-2
CASRGTGFYNSPLHF
TGTGCCAGCAGAGGGACAGGGTTTTATAATTCACCCCTCCACTTT
>.|TRBJ1-3|16|.|TRBV14
CASSLSMWGYGNTIYF
TGTGCCAGCAGCCTCTCTATGTGGGGATACGGAAACACCATATATTTT
>.|TRBJ1-4|14|.|TRBV10-3
CAISEFGPSRKLFF
TGTGCCATCAGTGAGTTCGGGCCCTCGAGAAAACTGTTTTTT
>.|TRBJ1-1|15|.|TRBV11-2
CASSLEPGVRAEAFF
TGTGCCAGCAGCTTAGAACCGGGCGTTAGAGCTGAAGCTTTCTTT
>.|TRBJ2-1|14|.|TRBV2
CASRGEVASHEQFF
TGTGCCAGCAGGGGGGAGGTAGCGAGCCATGAGCAGTTCTTC
>.|TRBJ1-4|14|.|TRBV7-9
CASSFSGLSEKLFF
TGTGCCAGCAGCTTCTCAGGGCTCAGTGAAAAACTGTTTTTT
>.|TRBJ2-7|17|.|TRBV30
CAWSVSSGSYTSYEQYF
TGTGCCTGGAGTGTCTCGAGCGGGTCCTATACCTCCTACGAGCAGTACTTC
>.|TRBJ2-5|13|.|TRBV12-3/TRBV12-4
CASSGGGTETQYF
TGTGCCAGCAGTGGAGGGGGCACAGAGACCCAGTACTTC